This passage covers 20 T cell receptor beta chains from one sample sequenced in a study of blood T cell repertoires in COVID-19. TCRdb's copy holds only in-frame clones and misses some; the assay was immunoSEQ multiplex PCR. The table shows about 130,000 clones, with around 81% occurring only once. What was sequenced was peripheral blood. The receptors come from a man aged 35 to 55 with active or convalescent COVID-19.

DNA for the CDR3: TGTGCCAGCAGCTTAGCCCGCGGCCTCTCCTACAATGAGCAGTTCTTC. Protein sequence: CASSLARGLSYNEQFF. This chain links TRBV11-2 with TRBJ2-1; no firm D call. The CDR3 contains 16 residues. CDR1 is SGHAT, CDR2 FQNNGV, per germline. V lost 1 base to trimming and J lost 0 bases, with 10 bases between them. The complete variable domain, with remaining parts taken from reference TRBV11-2 and TRBJ2-1, reads EAGVAQSPRYKIIEKRQSVAFWCNPISGHATLYWYQQILGQGPKLLIQFQNNGVVDDSQLPKDRFSAERLKGVDSTLKIQPAKLEDSAVYLCASSLARGLSYNEQFFGPGTRLTVL.

The CDR3 here is CASIPDRGAGYTF. CDR3 in DNA: TGTGCCAGCATCCCAGACAGGGGGGCTGGCTACACCTTC. The chain carries TRBV12-3 or TRBV12-4 and TRBJ1-2; 9 bases agree with TRBD1. CDR3 size: 13 residues. The J segment lost 7 bases and the V segment lost 7 bases, leaving 7 bases of the junction unmatched.

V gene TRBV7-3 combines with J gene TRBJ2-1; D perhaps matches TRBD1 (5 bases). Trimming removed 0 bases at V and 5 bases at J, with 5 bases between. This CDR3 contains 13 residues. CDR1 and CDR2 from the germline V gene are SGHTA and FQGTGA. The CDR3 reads CASSLTRDNEQFF. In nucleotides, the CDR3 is TGTGCCAGCAGCTTAACCAGGGACAATGAGCAGTTCTTC.

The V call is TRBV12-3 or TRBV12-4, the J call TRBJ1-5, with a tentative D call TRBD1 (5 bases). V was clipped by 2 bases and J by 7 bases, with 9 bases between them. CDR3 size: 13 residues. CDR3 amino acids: CASSLRGDQPQHF. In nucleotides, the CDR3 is TGTGCCAGCAGTTTAAGGGGTGACCAGCCCCAGCATTTT.

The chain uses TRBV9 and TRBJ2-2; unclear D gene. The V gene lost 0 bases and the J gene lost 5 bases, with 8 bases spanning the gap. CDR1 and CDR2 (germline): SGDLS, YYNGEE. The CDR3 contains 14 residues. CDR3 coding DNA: TGTGCCAGCAGCGTAGCACAGCTTACCGGGGAGCTGTTTTTT. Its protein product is CASSVAQLTGELFF.

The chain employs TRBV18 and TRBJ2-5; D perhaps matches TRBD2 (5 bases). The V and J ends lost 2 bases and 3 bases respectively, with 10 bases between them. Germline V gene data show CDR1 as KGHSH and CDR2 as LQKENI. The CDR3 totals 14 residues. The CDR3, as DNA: TGTGCCAGCTCACCAGGCGGGTCTAAAGAGACCCAGTACTTC. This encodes CASSPGGSKETQYF.

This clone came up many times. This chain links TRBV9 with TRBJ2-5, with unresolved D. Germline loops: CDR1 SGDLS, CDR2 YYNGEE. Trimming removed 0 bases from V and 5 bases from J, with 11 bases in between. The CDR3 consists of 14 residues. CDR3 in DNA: TGTGCCAGCAGCGTAGATAGAGGCGAGGAGACCCAGTACTTC. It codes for CASSVDRGEETQYF.

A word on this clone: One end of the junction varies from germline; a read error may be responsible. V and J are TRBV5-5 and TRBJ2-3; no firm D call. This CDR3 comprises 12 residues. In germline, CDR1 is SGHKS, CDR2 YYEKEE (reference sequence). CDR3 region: CASSSSTNTQYF. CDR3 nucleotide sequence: TGTGCCAGCAGCTCCTCCACAAATACGCAGTATTTT.

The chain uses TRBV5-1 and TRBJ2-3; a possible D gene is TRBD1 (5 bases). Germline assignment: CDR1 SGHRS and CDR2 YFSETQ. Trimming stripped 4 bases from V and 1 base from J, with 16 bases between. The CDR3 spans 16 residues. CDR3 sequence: CASSPGFQGRTDTQYF. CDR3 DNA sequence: TGCGCCAGCAGCCCTGGCTTTCAGGGCCGCACAGATACGCAGTATTTT.

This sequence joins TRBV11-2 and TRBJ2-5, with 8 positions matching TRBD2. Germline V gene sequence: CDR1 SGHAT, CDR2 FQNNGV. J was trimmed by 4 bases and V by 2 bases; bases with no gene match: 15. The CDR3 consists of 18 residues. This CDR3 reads CASSLHGGAGGRSETQYF. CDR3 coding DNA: TGTGCCAGCAGCTTACACGGGGGGGCCGGAGGGCGGTCAGAGACCCAGTACTTC.

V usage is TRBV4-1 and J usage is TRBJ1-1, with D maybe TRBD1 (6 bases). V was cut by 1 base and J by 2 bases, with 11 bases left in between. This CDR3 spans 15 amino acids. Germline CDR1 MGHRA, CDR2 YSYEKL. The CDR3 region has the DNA TGCGCCAGCAGCCAAGTAGACAGGTCTAACACTGAAGCTTTCTTT. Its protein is CASSQVDRSNTEAFF.

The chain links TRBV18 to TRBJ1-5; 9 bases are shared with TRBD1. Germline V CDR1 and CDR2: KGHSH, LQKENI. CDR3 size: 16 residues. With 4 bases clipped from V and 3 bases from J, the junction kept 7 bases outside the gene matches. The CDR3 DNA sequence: TGTGCCAGCTCACAATCCGGGACAGGGTACAATCAGCCCCAGCATTTT. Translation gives CASSQSGTGYNQPQHF.

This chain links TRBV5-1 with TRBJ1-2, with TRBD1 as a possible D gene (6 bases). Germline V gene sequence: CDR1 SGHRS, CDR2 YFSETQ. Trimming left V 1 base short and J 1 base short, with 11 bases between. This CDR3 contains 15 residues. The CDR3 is CASSLNGGLNYGYTF. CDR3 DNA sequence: TGCGCCAGCAGCTTGAACGGGGGGCTTAACTATGGCTACACCTTC.

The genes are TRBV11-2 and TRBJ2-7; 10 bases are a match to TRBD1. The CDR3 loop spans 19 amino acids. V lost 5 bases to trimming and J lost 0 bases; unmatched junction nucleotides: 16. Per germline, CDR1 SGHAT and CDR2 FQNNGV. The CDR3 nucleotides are TGTGCCAGCAGCCAAGACCGGGACAGGGGACTCAAAGGCTCCTACGAGCAGTACTTC. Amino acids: CASSQDRDRGLKGSYEQYF. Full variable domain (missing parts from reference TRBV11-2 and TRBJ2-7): EAGVAQSPRYKIIEKRQSVAFWCNPISGHATLYWYQQILGQGPKLLIQFQNNGVVDDSQLPKDRFSAERLKGVDSTLKIQPAKLEDSAVYLCASSQDRDRGLKGSYEQYFGPGTRLTVT.

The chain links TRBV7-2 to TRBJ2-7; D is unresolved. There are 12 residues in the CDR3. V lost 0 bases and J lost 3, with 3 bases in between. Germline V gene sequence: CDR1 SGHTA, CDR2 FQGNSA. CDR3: CASSLARYEQYF. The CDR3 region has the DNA TGTGCCAGCAGCTTAGCGCGCTACGAGCAGTACTTC.

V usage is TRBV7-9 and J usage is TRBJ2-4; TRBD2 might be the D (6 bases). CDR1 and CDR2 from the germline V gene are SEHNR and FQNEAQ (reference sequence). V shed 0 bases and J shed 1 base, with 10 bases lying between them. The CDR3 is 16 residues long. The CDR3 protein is CASSLAGGTAKNIQYF. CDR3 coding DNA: TGTGCCAGCAGCTTAGCCGGAGGGACGGCCAAAAACATTCAGTACTTC. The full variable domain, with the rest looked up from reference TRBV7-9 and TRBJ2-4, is DTGVSQNPRHKITKRGQNVTFRCDPISEHNRLYWYRQTLGQGPEFLTYFQNEAQLEKSRLLSDRFSAERPKGSFSTLEIQRTEQGDSAMYLCASSLAGGTAKNIQYFGAGTRLSVL.

The CDR3 region is CATRDSNQETQYF. The CDR3 DNA follows: TGTGCCACCAGAGACTCAAACCAAGAGACCCAGTACTTC. The genes are TRBV24-1 and TRBJ2-5; D uncertain. CDR1 and CDR2 from the germline V gene are KGHDR and SFDVKD. This CDR3 has 13 amino acids. V gave up 7 bases and J gave up 0 bases, with 8 bases separating them.

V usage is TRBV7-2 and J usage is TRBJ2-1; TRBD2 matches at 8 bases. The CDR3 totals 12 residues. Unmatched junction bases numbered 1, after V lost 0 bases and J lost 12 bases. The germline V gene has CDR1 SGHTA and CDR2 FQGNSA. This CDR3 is CASSLALAGQFF. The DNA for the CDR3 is TGTGCCAGCAGCTTAGCGCTAGCGGGGCAGTTCTTC. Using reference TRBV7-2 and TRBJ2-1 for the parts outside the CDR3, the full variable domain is GAGVSQSPSNKVTEKGKDVELRCDPISGHTALYWYRQSLGQGLEFLIYFQGNSAPDKSGLPSDRFSAERTGGSVSTLTIQRTQQEDSAVYLCASSLALAGQFFGPGTRLTVL.

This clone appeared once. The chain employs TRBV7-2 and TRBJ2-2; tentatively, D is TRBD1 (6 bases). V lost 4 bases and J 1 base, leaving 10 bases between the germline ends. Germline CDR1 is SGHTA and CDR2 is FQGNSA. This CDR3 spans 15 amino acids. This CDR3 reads CASSSQGGNTGELFF. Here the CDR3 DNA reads TGTGCCAGCAGCTCACAGGGTGGGAACACCGGGGAGCTGTTTTTT. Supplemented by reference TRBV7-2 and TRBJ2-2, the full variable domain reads GAGVSQSPSNKVTEKGKDVELRCDPISGHTALYWYRQSLGQGLEFLIYFQGNSAPDKSGLPSDRFSAERTGGSVSTLTIQRTQQEDSAVYLCASSSQGGNTGELFFGEGSRLTVL.

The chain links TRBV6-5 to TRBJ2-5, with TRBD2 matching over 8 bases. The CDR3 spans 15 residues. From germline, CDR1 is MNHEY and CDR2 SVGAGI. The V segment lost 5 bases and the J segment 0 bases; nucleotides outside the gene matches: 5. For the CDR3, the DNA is TGTGCCAGCAGTATCGGGGGGGGCTACCAAGAGACCCAGTACTTC. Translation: CASSIGGGYQETQYF.